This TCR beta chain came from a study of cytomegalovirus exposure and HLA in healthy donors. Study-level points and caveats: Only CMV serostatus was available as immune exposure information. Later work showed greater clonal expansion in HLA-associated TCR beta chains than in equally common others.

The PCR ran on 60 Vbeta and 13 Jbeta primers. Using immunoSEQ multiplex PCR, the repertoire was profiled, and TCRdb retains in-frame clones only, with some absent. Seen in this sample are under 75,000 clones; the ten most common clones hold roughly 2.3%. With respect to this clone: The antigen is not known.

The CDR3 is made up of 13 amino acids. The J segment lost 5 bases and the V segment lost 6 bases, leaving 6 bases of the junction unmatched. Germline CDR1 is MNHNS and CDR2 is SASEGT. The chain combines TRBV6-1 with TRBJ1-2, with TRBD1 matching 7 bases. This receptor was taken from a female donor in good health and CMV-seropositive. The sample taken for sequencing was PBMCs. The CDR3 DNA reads TGTGCCAGCAGCGTAGACAGGGTTTATGGCTACACCTTC. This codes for CASSVDRVYGYTF.